The present T cell receptor (beta chain) was sequenced within a study of blood T cell repertoires in COVID-19 (dated by TCRdb to the early 2020s). The study in broad terms: The collaborator samples originated in the United States, Italy and Spain and spanned the acute and convalescent phases of COVID-19. Where available, HLA class I and class II types were obtained from metadata supplied by the sample provider rather than from assay-based typing. The sample metadata nearly always contained a de-identified subject ID, COVID-19 status, age in years and sex. The dataset comprised deeply sampled blood TCRbeta repertoires from subjects exposed to, actively infected with, or recovered from COVID-19. The material from the prospective study consisted of cDNA or gDNA derived from T cells, B-cell-depleted T cells, or PBMCs. The repertoires were released in a freely available public database meant as a resource for research on the immune response to SARS-CoV-2. Samples were obtained from the ongoing ImmuneRACE study (first 160 participants) and from over a thousand subjects provided by 6 global collaborators. The paper's findings and limits, for the study overall: The quantity of clinical and demographic metadata differed by source and by participant and was supplied without curation.

TCRbeta CDR3 regions were amplified from genomic DNA by means of the immunoSEQ Assay, a bias-controlled multiplex PCR. The authors' pipeline ran thus. The number of nucleated cells in each sample was estimated from the amplification of reference gene primers within the assay. To quantify the absolute abundance of each unique TCRbeta CDR3 rearrangement, sequence reads were collapsed and filtered. For each sample, productive Simpson clonality was calculated as the square root of Simpson's diversity index over productive rearrangements. Here the immuneACCESS table is served through TCRdb, limited to in-frame sequences with V and J called. Missing clones are a known gap in these copies; in checked studies unresolved V genes cover under half, and the rest lacks a known reason. D and trimming come from the DNA, and the V and J calls and clone size come from that table. This sample holds 200,000 to 250,000 clones; about four fifths were observed only once. The ten largest clones represent approximately 1.3% of the sample.

Participants in the prospective study were aged roughly 18 to 100 years, lived in about two dozen United States geographic areas, and enrolled through a virtual design. To assign participants to cohorts, the prospective study relied on clinical history that participants themselves reported in a screening survey and a study questionnaire. Mobile phlebotomists in the prospective study collected whole blood, serum and a nasopharyngeal or oropharyngeal swab from every participant. Additional blood draws and questionnaires over an approximately two-month period could optionally be provided by prospective study participants. Before DNA extraction, prospective study blood samples were shipped either frozen or at room temperature. Turning to this clone: The specificity of this receptor is unknown. No qualities accompany the bases; no much larger clone lies one base away.

V gives up 6 bases and J gives up 4 bases, and the segment between their germline ends measures 7 bases. Including the terminal cysteine and phenylalanine, the CDR3 comprises 11 residues. Only CDR3 DNA remains: 33 bases, in frame from the first base. Reading the germline V gene (reference sequence) gives CDR1 DFQATT and CDR2 SNEGSKA. The clonotype originates from a woman aged 40 to 50 with acute COVID-19. This receptor chain uses TRBV20-1 and TRBJ2-1; the D gene is not confidently resolved. The sequenced sample consisted of PBMCs or T cells enriched from blood (not recorded which). The sequenced DNA is TGCAGTGCCCCCGGTTACAATGAGCAGTTCTTC. Its coded protein is CSAPGYNEQFF.